The 5 T cell receptor beta chains in this list originate from one sample, sequenced in a study of cytomegalovirus exposure and HLA in healthy donors. The PCR was carried out with 60 Vbeta primers and 13 Jbeta primers. The assay was immunoSEQ multiplex PCR, and TCRdb's table has in-frame clones only and misses some. Of approximately 190,000 clones in the sample, approximately 88% were seen once. The source material was PBMCs. All receptors derive from a woman between 45 and 60 years old in good health and CMV-seropositive.

The CDR3 reads CASSLGDSGTQYF. The CDR3 DNA sequence: TGTGCCAGCAGCCTAGGGGACAGCGGGACGCAGTATTTT. This chain uses TRBV7-8 with TRBJ2-3, with D perhaps matching TRBD1 (7 bases). In germline, CDR1 is SGHVS, CDR2 FQNEAQ. The CDR3 extends over 13 amino acids. Trimming removed 5 bases from V and 9 bases from J, with 15 bases in between.

This rearrangement joins TRBV7-3 to TRBJ2-5; tentative D call: TRBD2 (7 bases). The CDR3 has 16 amino acids. Germline lookup yields CDR1 SGHTA and CDR2 FQGTGA. V lost 2 bases and J lost 3, with 16 bases in between. The CDR3 bases are TGTGCCAGCAGCTTATGGGGGCCGGGGACTAAAGAGACCCAGTACTTC. The encoded protein is CASSLWGPGTKETQYF.

In this sample, this clone turned up once. The J gene is TRBJ1-2, the V gene TRBV28; 7 nucleotides agree with TRBD1. The trim removed 8 bases at V and 0 bases at J, leaving 6 bases unmatched. CDR1 is MDHEN and CDR2 is SYDVKM in the germline V gene. The CDR3 loop spans 14 amino acids. The CDR3 region is CASGSDRPNYGYTF. Written as DNA, the CDR3 is TGTGCCAGCGGATCGGACAGGCCTAACTATGGCTACACCTTC.

This rearrangement joins TRBV11-2 to TRBJ2-7; possible D gene TRBD1, 6 bases. V gave up 4 bases and J gave up 5 bases, with 18 bases separating them. CDR1 and CDR2 (germline): SGHAT, FQNNGV. There are 15 residues in the CDR3. The CDR3 sequence: CASSSPQGPGDEQYF. In DNA, the CDR3 is TGTGCCAGCAGCTCGCCACAGGGTCCTGGTGACGAGCAGTACTTC. Supplemented by reference TRBV11-2 and TRBJ2-7, the full variable domain reads EAGVAQSPRYKIIEKRQSVAFWCNPISGHATLYWYQQILGQGPKLLIQFQNNGVVDDSQLPKDRFSAERLKGVDSTLKIQPAKLEDSAVYLCASSSPQGPGDEQYFGPGTRLTVT.

CDR3 nucleotides: TGCGCCAGCAGCTTGGCGGGGGAAGGGACCCAGTACTTC. Residues: CASSLAGEGTQYF. This chain links TRBV5-1 with TRBJ2-5; tentative D call: TRBD2 (6 bases). The CDR3 totals 13 residues. Trimming cost V 0 bases and J 7 bases, with 10 bases left between them. Per germline, CDR1 SGHRS and CDR2 YFSETQ.